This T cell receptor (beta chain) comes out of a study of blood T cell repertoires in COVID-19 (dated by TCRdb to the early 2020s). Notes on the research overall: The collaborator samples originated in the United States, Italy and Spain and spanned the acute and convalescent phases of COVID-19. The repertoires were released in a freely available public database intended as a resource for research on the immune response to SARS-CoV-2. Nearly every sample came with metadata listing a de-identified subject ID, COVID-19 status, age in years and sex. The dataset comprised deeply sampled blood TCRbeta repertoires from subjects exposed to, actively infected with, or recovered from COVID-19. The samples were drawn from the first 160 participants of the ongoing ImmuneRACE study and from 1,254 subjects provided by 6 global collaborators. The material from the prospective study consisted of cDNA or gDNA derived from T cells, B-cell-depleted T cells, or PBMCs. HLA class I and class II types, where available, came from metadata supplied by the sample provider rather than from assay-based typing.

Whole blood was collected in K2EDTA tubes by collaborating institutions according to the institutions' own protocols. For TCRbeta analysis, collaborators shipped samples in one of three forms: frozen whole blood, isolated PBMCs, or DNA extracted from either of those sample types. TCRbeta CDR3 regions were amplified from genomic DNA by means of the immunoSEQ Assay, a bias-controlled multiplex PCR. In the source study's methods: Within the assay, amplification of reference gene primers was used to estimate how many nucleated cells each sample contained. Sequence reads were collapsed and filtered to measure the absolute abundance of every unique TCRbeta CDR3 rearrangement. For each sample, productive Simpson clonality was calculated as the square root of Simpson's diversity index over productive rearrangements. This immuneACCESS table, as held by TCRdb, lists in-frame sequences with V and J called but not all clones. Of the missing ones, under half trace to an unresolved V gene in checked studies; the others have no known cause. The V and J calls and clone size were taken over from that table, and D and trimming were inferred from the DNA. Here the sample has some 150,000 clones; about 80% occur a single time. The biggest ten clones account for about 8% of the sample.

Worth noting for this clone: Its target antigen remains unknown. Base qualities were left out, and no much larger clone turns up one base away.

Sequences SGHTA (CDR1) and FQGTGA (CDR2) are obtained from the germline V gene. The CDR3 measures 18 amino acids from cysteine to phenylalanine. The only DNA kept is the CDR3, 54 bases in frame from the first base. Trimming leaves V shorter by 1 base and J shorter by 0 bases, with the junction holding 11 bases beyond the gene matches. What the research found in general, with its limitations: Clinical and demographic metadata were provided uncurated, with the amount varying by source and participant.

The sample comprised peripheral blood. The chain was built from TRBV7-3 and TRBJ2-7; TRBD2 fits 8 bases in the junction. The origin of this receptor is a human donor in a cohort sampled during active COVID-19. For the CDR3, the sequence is CASSLKAERGSLSYEQYF. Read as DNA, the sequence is TGTGCCAGCAGCTTAAAGGCCGAGCGGGGGTCCCTCTCCTACGAGCAGTACTTC.